The clone carrying this T cell receptor beta chain was observed a handful of times. Using immunoSEQ multiplex PCR, the repertoire was profiled, and TCRdb retains in-frame clones only, with some absent. The sample includes approximately 70,000 clones, about 90% seen only once; the top ten take about 0.43%. This entry is derived from a study of technical replicates of blood from a handful of donors. In germline, CDR1 is SGHNT, CDR2 YENEEA. The V gene lost 4 bases and the J gene lost 3 bases, with 7 bases spanning the gap. The CDR3 extends over 13 amino acids. The V gene is TRBV11-3, the J gene TRBJ2-1, with unresolved D. Sequencing was carried out using T cells isolated from PBMCs. The receptor comes from a human donor in good health. The CDR3: CASSSPNYNEQFF. CDR3 in DNA: TGTGCCAGCAGCTCCCCAAACTACAATGAGCAGTTCTTC.